This TCR beta chain was sequenced during a study of blood T cell repertoires in COVID-19. As for the study in general: Acute-phase and convalescent COVID-19 samples originated in the United States, Italy and Spain. T cells, B-cell-depleted T cells, or PBMCs supplied cDNA or gDNA.

Original methodology: Using reference gene primer amplification, nucleated cell counts were estimated. The repertoire was sequenced with immunoSEQ multiplex PCR; TCRdb's copy has only in-frame clones and lacks some. V and J calls and clone size follow that table, whereas D and trimming were derived from the DNA. Of approximately 230,000 clones in the sample, about four fifths are singletons; the top ten hold roughly 10%. Germline CDR1 is KGHDR and CDR2 is SFDVKD. The length of the CDR3 is 16 residues. V lost 4 bases, J lost 2 bases, and 4 bases stayed unmatched. This chain connects TRBV24-1 to TRBJ2-6; TRBD1 agrees at 7 bases. This receptor was taken from an elderly man with acute or convalescent COVID-19. Sequences were obtained from peripheral blood. CDR3 in DNA: TGTGCCACCAGTGACTTCGACAGGGCTGGGGCCAACGTCCTGACTTTC. This translates into CATSDFDRAGANVLTF.